Listed below are T cell receptor beta chains from one sample, sequenced in a study of T cell responses to AZD1222 COVID-19 vaccine. Clones were read by immunoSEQ multiplex PCR, and TCRdb kept only the in-frame ones, dropping some. The sample consists of about 150,000 clones, about 92% of them appearing once. Specimen: peripheral blood, collected on day 0 of AZD1222 vaccination. These receptors were collected from an adult in good health. CDR3s include the opening cysteine and the closing phenylalanine or tryptophan. The order of the fields is V gene, clone size, D gene, J gene, CDR3 protein, CDR3 DNA. D genes are given only for firm matches. Part of the rows lack a size; the others show once, few, many or a class for expanded clones.

v_gene: TRBV21-1; abundance: NA; d_gene: NA; j_gene: TRBJ1-5; CDR3aa: CASSKAAERGQPQHF; CDR3nt: TGTGCCAGCAGCAAGGCAGCAGAGAGGGGTCAGCCCCAGCATTTT
v_gene: TRBV9; abundance: NA; d_gene: NA; j_gene: TRBJ1-6; CDR3aa: CASSERTYNSPLHF; CDR3nt: TGTGCCAGCAGCGAACGGACGTATAATTCACCCCTCCACTTT
v_gene: TRBV24-1; abundance: few; d_gene: TRBD1; j_gene: TRBJ1-5; CDR3aa: CATRTRQGSGCNQPQHF; CDR3nt: TGTGCCACCAGAACGAGACAGGGTTCGGGGTGCAATCAGCCCCAGCATTTT
v_gene: TRBV5-1; abundance: NA; d_gene: TRBD1; j_gene: TRBJ2-2; CDR3aa: CASSLQGGTGELFF; CDR3nt: TGCGCCAGCAGCTTACAGGGGGGCACCGGGGAGCTGTTTTTT
v_gene: TRBV19; abundance: NA; d_gene: NA; j_gene: TRBJ1-4; CDR3aa: CASTDGLGEEKLFF; CDR3nt: TGTGCCAGTACCGATGGGCTCGGGGAAGAAAAACTGTTTTTT
v_gene: TRBV6-2/TRBV6-3; abundance: NA; d_gene: TRBD1; j_gene: TRBJ1-5; CDR3aa: CASSRGQGVQPQHF; CDR3nt: TGTGCCAGCAGCCGCGGACAGGGGGTCCAGCCCCAGCATTTT
v_gene: TRBV15; abundance: NA; d_gene: NA; j_gene: TRBJ2-7; CDR3aa: CATSRPSSRLMGEQYF; CDR3nt: TGTGCCACCAGCAGACCCTCTTCACGCTTAATGGGCGAGCAGTACTTC
v_gene: TRBV7-3; abundance: NA; d_gene: NA; j_gene: TRBJ2-7; CDR3aa: CASSLTHKVPEEQYF; CDR3nt: TGTGCCAGCAGCTTAACTCACAAGGTCCCCGAGGAGCAGTACTTC
v_gene: TRBV7-9; abundance: NA; d_gene: NA; j_gene: TRBJ2-5; CDR3aa: CASSLFQETQYF; CDR3nt: TGTGCCAGCAGCTTATTCCAAGAGACCCAGTACTTC
v_gene: TRBV11-2; abundance: NA; d_gene: NA; j_gene: TRBJ1-6; CDR3aa: CASSHLRTRSPLHF; CDR3nt: TGTGCCAGCAGCCATCTAAGGACACGTTCACCCCTCCACTTT
v_gene: TRBV4-3; abundance: NA; d_gene: NA; j_gene: TRBJ1-2; CDR3aa: CASSQEWVGHGYTF; CDR3nt: TGCGCCAGCAGCCAAGAATGGGTGGGCCATGGCTACACCTTC
v_gene: TRBV6-5; abundance: few; d_gene: TRBD1; j_gene: TRBJ1-2; CDR3aa: CASSAGGRNYGYTF; CDR3nt: TGTGCCAGCTCCGCAGGGGGCAGGAACTATGGCTACACCTTC
v_gene: TRBV11-3; abundance: NA; d_gene: NA; j_gene: TRBJ1-2; CDR3aa: CASSLGERGYGYTF; CDR3nt: TGTGCCAGCAGCTTAGGGGAAAGGGGTTATGGCTACACCTTC
v_gene: TRBV18; abundance: NA; d_gene: NA; j_gene: TRBJ1-1; CDR3aa: CASSPAGWNTEAFF; CDR3nt: TGTGCCAGCTCACCAGCAGGGTGGAACACTGAAGCTTTCTTT
v_gene: TRBV19; abundance: NA; d_gene: NA; j_gene: TRBJ1-4; CDR3aa: CATRKKVPGEGNEKLFF; CDR3nt: TGTGCCACCCGAAAAAAAGTCCCAGGGGAAGGTAATGAAAAACTGTTTTTT
v_gene: TRBV5-1; abundance: NA; d_gene: NA; j_gene: TRBJ1-2; CDR3aa: CASSLAPGDYGYTF; CDR3nt: TGCGCCAGCAGCTTGGCCCCCGGGGACTATGGCTACACCTTC
v_gene: TRBV14; abundance: few; d_gene: NA; j_gene: TRBJ1-2; CDR3aa: CASSPLRGPYGYTF; CDR3nt: TGTGCCAGCAGCCCCCTCCGGGGCCCTTATGGCTACACCTTC
v_gene: TRBV9; abundance: NA; d_gene: NA; j_gene: TRBJ1-1; CDR3aa: CASSPQQVMNTEAFF; CDR3nt: TGTGCCAGCAGCCCTCAACAGGTCATGAACACTGAAGCTTTCTTT
v_gene: TRBV19; abundance: few; d_gene: NA; j_gene: TRBJ1-5; CDR3aa: CASSTTGKQPQHF; CDR3nt: TGTGCCAGTAGTACAACAGGGAAACAGCCCCAGCATTTT
v_gene: TRBV30; abundance: NA; d_gene: NA; j_gene: TRBJ1-1; CDR3aa: CAWSQDSGTEAFF; CDR3nt: TGTGCCTGGAGTCAGGATTCAGGTACTGAAGCTTTCTTT
v_gene: TRBV7-8; abundance: NA; d_gene: NA; j_gene: TRBJ2-7; CDR3aa: CASSSSLALTSSYEQYF; CDR3nt: TGTGCCAGCAGCTCGTCCCTGGCCCTCACCAGCTCCTACGAGCAGTACTTC